A selection of T cell receptor beta chains follows, all from one sample in a study of cytomegalovirus exposure and HLA in healthy donors. Assay: immunoSEQ multiplex PCR; the TCRdb copy retains only in-frame clones and omits some. Of a few hundred thousand clones listed, approximately 80% are singletons. Sequenced input: PBMCs. The receptors shown here come from a girl aged 10-17 years in good health and CMV-seronegative. Both conserved end residues are part of each CDR3.

v_call: TRBV29-1
j_call: TRBJ2-7
cdr3_aa: CSVSGTYEQYF

v_call: TRBV11-2
j_call: TRBJ2-6
cdr3_aa: CASSHYTGGLVRANVLTF

v_call: TRBV29-1
j_call: -
cdr3_aa: CSADSTGGTRYEQYF

v_call: TRBV7-3
j_call: TRBJ2-7
cdr3_aa: CASSLSSRAYEQYF

v_call: TRBV9
j_call: TRBJ1-6
cdr3_aa: CASRSMDRGSSPLHF

v_call: TRBV9
j_call: TRBJ2-3
cdr3_aa: CASSCDEQPSTDTQYF

v_call: TRBV7-9
j_call: TRBJ1-1
cdr3_aa: CASSRRTKRDRELEAFF

v_call: TRBV19
j_call: TRBJ1-5
cdr3_aa: CASSIGQVGPQHF

v_call: TRBV2
j_call: TRBJ2-3
cdr3_aa: CASTLDRAGDTQYF

v_call: TRBV21-1
j_call: TRBJ1-2
cdr3_aa: CASSKEAGYGYTF